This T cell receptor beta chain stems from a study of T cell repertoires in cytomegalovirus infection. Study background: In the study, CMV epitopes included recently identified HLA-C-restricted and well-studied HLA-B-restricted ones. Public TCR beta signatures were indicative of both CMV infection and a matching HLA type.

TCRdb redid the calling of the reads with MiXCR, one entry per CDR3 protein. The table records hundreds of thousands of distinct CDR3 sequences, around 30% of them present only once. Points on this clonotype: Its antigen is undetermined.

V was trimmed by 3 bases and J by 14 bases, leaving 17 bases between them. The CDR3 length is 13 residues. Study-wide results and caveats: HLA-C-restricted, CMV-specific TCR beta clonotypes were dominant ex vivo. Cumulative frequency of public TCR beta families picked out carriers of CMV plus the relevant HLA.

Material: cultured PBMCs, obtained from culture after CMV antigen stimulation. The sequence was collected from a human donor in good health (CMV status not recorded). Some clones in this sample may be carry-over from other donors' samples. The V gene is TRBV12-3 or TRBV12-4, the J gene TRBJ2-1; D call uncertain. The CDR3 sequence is CASSFSSDGLEFF. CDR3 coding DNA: TGTGCCAGCAGTTTCTCGTCGGATGGATTGGAGTTCTTC.